This T cell receptor beta chain was observed in a study of shared clonotypes between healthy human individuals. In the study overall: The composition of the donors was a couple of women and a few men aged 18 to 49.

A remark on this clone: Its antigen is still unknown.

Trimming took 1 base from V and 4 from J, leaving 14 bases between them. Germline assignment: CDR1 SEHNR and CDR2 FQNEAQ (reference sequence). The CDR3 is made up of 15 amino acids. Study results and limitations: Non-shared clonotypes displayed generation probabilities falling below those of clonotypes present in all four donors. Generally, naive subsets came out with larger estimated richness than memory subsets.

In the naive CD8 group, cells lacked CD45RO and were positively selected for CCR7, so terminally differentiated effector memory CD45RA+ cells were left out. Data came from immunoSEQ multiplex PCR; TCRdb stores just in-frame clones and leaves some out. The table records about 580,000 clones, roughly 98% of them present only once. The chain employs TRBV7-9 and TRBJ2-7; D is unclear. The origin of this receptor is a man aged 25-45 years in good health. Sequenced material: naive CD8+ T cells sorted from blood. The CDR3 spells CASSLVEKENYEQYF. CDR3 nucleotides: TGTGCCAGCAGCTTAGTCGAGAAGGAAAATTACGAGCAGTACTTC. Based on the CDR3 plus reference TRBV7-9 and TRBJ2-7, the full variable domain is DTGVSQNPRHKITKRGQNVTFRCDPISEHNRLYWYRQTLGQGPEFLTYFQNEAQLEKSRLLSDRFSAERPKGSFSTLEIQRTEQGDSAMYLCASSLVEKENYEQYFGPGTRLTVT.